These 16 T cell receptor beta chains were sequenced from one sample in a study of CD4 T cells in relation to SARS-CoV-2 and coronaviruses (dated by TCRdb to about 2021). These receptors' targets are unknown. The method was the immunoSEQ multiplex PCR assay. Held by TCRdb, this immuneACCESS table contains in-frame sequences only and omits some clones. Under half of the omission traces to an unresolved V gene where checked; the cause of the rest is unknown. Present in this sample are about 41,000 clones, under 90% of which were seen just once. Jointly, the top ten make up around 1.3% of the sample. The source material was naive CD4+ T cells from PBMCs, cultured in vitro. The meaning of the sample's cell subset or site label: naive CD4+ T cells isolated by negative enrichment. The receptors originated from an adult with COVID-19.

The chain joins TRBV4-2 to TRBJ1-1; a possible D gene is TRBD1 (6 bases). Germline V gene lookup returns CDR1 LGHNA and CDR2 YNFKEQ. The CDR3 loop spans 14 amino acids. The V gene lost 4 bases and the J gene lost 8 bases, with 17 bases spanning the gap. CDR3 sequence reads: CASSPRKGQGEAFF. Written as DNA, the CDR3 is TGTGCCAGCAGCCCACGGAAGGGGCAGGGGGAAGCTTTCTTT.

This clone has just one count. This sequence joins TRBV2 and TRBJ2-2; 10 nucleotides line up with TRBD2. Germline loops: CDR1 SNHLY, CDR2 FYNNEI. The CDR3 has 16 residues. The V segment lost 5 bases and the J segment 4 bases; nucleotides outside the gene matches: 7. The CDR3 region is CASSSQREGSTGELFF. The CDR3 DNA reads as TGTGCCAGCAGTTCACAGCGGGAGGGCAGCACCGGGGAGCTGTTTTTT.

V and J are TRBV9 and TRBJ2-1, with no clear D. The V and J ends lost 2 bases and 5 bases respectively, with 5 bases between them. This CDR3 has 12 residues. Germline CDR1 reads SGDLS; CDR2 reads YYNGEE. The CDR3 DNA follows: TGTGCCAGCAGCGTTCGAGACAATGAGCAGTTCTTC. Protein product: CASSVRDNEQFF.

The chain couples TRBV12-3 or TRBV12-4 to TRBJ1-1; no clear D gene. There are 13 residues in the CDR3. Deletions cut 3 bases from V and 4 bases from J, with 9 bases between. CDR3 DNA: TGTGCCAGCAGTTTTTCGGAGGCCACTGAAGCTTTCTTT. Translating it yields CASSFSEATEAFF.

The gene calls are TRBV7-9 and TRBJ1-6; TRBD1 might be the D (5 bases). CDR1 is SEHNR, CDR2 FQNEAQ, per germline (reference sequence). This CDR3 contains 14 residues. V dropped 3 bases and J dropped 6 bases, with 9 bases sitting between them. Here the CDR3 reads CASSLDTTNSPLHF. In DNA, the CDR3 is TGTGCCAGCAGCTTGGACACTACTAATTCACCCCTCCACTTT.

The chain is built from TRBV7-9 and TRBJ1-1; D is unclear. Germline V gene lookup returns CDR1 SEHNR and CDR2 FQNEAQ (reference sequence). With 2 bases removed from V and 0 bases from J, the gap between germline ends came to 13 bases. This CDR3 comprises 16 residues. CDR3 in amino acids: CASSLRPMYMNTEAFF. DNA for the CDR3: TGTGCCAGCAGCTTACGGCCTATGTACATGAACACTGAAGCTTTCTTT.

This sequence joins TRBV11-3 and TRBJ2-5; unclear D gene. V lost 4 bases, J lost 4 bases, and 13 bases lay in between. CDR1 is SGHNT and CDR2 is YENEEA in the germline V gene. The CDR3 is 14 amino acids. CDR3 loop: CASSSAEQRETQYF. The CDR3 DNA is TGTGCCAGCAGCTCCGCGGAGCAGAGAGAGACCCAGTACTTC. The variable domain in full, with the rest retrieved from reference TRBV11-3 and TRBJ2-5, is EAGVVQSPRYKIIEKKQPVAFWCNPISGHNTLYWYLQNLGQGPELLIRYENEEAVDDSQLPKDRFSAERLKGVDSTLKIQPAELGDSAVYLCASSSAEQRETQYFGPGTRLLVL.

The chain uses TRBV19 and TRBJ2-7; the D is unclear. Germline CDR1 LNHDA, CDR2 SQIVND (reference sequence). Trimming stripped 6 bases from V and 4 bases from J, with 19 bases between. The CDR3 contains 15 residues. CDR3 bases: TGTGCCAGTAGAGTTACATCGGGCCGAATGTACGAGCAGTACTTC. Translated: CASRVTSGRMYEQYF.

The chain links TRBV19 to TRBJ2-1, with 13 bases matching TRBD2. Per germline, CDR1 LNHDA and CDR2 SQIVND (reference sequence). The trim removed 7 bases at V and 9 bases at J, leaving 12 bases unmatched. The CDR3 is made up of 16 amino acids. In DNA, the CDR3 is TGTGCCAGTAAAACACTAGCGGGAGGGCCTAGGACTGAGCAGTTCTTC. Encoded protein: CASKTLAGGPRTEQFF.

Only a few counts were recorded for this clone. The rearrangement uses TRBV5-1 and TRBJ1-1; the D gene is possibly TRBD1 (6 bases). This CDR3 contains 13 residues. Per the germline V gene, CDR1 is SGHRS and CDR2 is YFSETQ. Trimming shortened V by 4 bases and J by 3 bases, and 10 bases separated the two germline ends. CDR3: CASSTQGYTEAFF. CDR3 coding DNA: TGCGCCAGCAGCACCCAGGGGTACACTGAAGCTTTCTTT.

This rearrangement joins TRBV18 to TRBJ2-7; D unresolved. The V end was cut by 3 bases, the J end by 3 bases, with 15 bases between. CDR3 length: 15 residues. CDR1 and CDR2 from the germline V gene are KGHSH and LQKENI. The CDR3: CASSPSGRNYYEQYF. For the CDR3, the DNA is TGTGCCAGCTCACCGTCAGGAAGAAATTACTACGAGCAGTACTTC.

V gene TRBV5-3 combines with J gene TRBJ1-2; D gene unclear. TRBV5-3 is an ORF; its function is uncertain. V lost 4 bases to trimming and J lost 3 bases, with 10 bases between them. The CDR3 extends over 13 amino acids. CDR3 residues: CARSPQNHYGYTF. CDR3 in DNA: TGTGCCAGAAGCCCACAGAACCACTATGGCTACACCTTC.

The rearrangement joins TRBV6-5 to TRBJ2-2, with 10 bases identical to TRBD1. There are 15 residues in the CDR3. Germline lookup yields CDR1 MNHEY and CDR2 SVGAGI. Trimming cost V 6 bases and J 7 bases; bases outside gene matches: 8. CDR3 sequence (DNA): TGTGCCAGCAGGCAACCCGGGACAGGGGTCGGGGAGCTGTTTTTT. Its protein is CASRQPGTGVGELFF.

The genes are TRBV6-2 or TRBV6-3 and TRBJ2-1, with TRBD2 matching 10 bases. CDR1 and CDR2 (germline): MNHEY, SVGEGT. The CDR3 extends over 17 amino acids. After removal of 0 bases from V and 10 bases from J, the junction contained 12 bases not matched to a gene. This chain's CDR3 is CASSYSFSGRALWEQFF. The CDR3 region has the DNA TGTGCCAGCAGTTACTCGTTCAGCGGGAGGGCCCTTTGGGAGCAGTTCTTC.

V is TRBV11-2 and J is TRBJ1-6; D gene unclear. Trimming removed 5 bases from V and 6 bases from J, with 17 bases in between. The CDR3 runs 16 residues. Germline values: CDR1 SGHAT, CDR2 FQNNGV. CDR3 residues: CASSEVPGPGNSPLHF. CDR3 sequence (DNA): TGTGCCAGCAGCGAAGTACCAGGCCCGGGTAATTCACCCCTCCACTTT.

This clone was observed a handful of times. The chain uses TRBV2 and TRBJ1-2; D not resolved. CDR1 SNHLY and CDR2 FYNNEI come from the germline V gene. V was trimmed by 4 bases and J by 2 bases, leaving 8 bases between them. CDR3 length: 13 amino acids. The CDR3 DNA follows: TGTGCCAGCAGTGTAGGTTCAAACTATGGCTACACCTTC. Protein product: CASSVGSNYGYTF.